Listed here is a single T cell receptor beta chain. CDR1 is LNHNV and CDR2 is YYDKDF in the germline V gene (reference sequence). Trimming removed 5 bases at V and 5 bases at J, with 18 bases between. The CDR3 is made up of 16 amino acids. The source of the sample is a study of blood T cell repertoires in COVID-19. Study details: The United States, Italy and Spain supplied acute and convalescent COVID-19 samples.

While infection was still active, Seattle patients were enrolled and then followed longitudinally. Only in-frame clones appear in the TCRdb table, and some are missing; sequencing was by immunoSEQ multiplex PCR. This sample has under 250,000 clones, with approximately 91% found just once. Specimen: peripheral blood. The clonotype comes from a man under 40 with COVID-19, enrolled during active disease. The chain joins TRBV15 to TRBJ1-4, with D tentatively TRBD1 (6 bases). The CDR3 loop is CATSRRGGGLNEKLFF. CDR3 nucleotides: TGTGCCACCAGCCGACGCGGCGGGGGGCTGAATGAAAAACTGTTTTTT.